Below, 5 T cell receptor beta chains from the same sample are listed, as sequenced in a study of OX40 agonist ivuxolimab in advanced cancers. Method: immunoSEQ multiplex PCR; TCRdb's copy keeps in-frame clones and lacks some. Of roughly 79,000 clones listed, roughly 90% are singletons. Sequences were derived from CD4+ or CD8+ T cells sorted from blood, sampled in a trial of the OX40 agonist ivuxolimab. The receptors stem from an adult with an advanced solid tumor such as melanoma, head and neck, liver or kidney cancer.

The V and J genes are TRBV10-3 and TRBJ2-5, with D maybe TRBD1 (6 bases). The germline gives CDR1 ENHRY, CDR2 SYGVKD. V lost 7 bases and J lost 4, with 16 bases in between. The CDR3 has 14 residues. In DNA form, the CDR3 reads TGTGCCATCACTAAGGGGGTGCCGGGAGAGACCCAGTACTTC. Translating gives CAITKGVPGETQYF.

The chain joins TRBV4-1 to TRBJ2-1; D not certain. V gave up 1 base and J gave up 10 bases, with 11 bases separating them. The germline V gene has CDR1 MGHRA and CDR2 YSYEKL. The CDR3 has 13 residues. CDR3 in DNA: TGCGCCAGCAGCCAAGCTGCTTTGGGAGAGCAGTTCTTC. It specifies CASSQAALGEQFF.

This clone has only a few counts. The rearrangement links TRBV11-2 to TRBJ2-3; TRBD2 matches at 10 bases. CDR1 SGHAT and CDR2 FQNNGV come from the germline V gene. The CDR3 spans 15 residues. The V gene end was trimmed by 6 bases and the J gene end by 0 bases; junction bases not matched to a gene: 3. The CDR3 protein is CASRPTSGSTDTQYF. CDR3 DNA sequence: TGTGCCAGCAGACCGACTAGCGGGAGCACAGATACGCAGTATTTT. Filled out from reference TRBV11-2 and TRBJ2-3, the complete variable domain reads EAGVAQSPRYKIIEKRQSVAFWCNPISGHATLYWYQQILGQGPKLLIQFQNNGVVDDSQLPKDRFSAERLKGVDSTLKIQPAKLEDSAVYLCASRPTSGSTDTQYFGPGTRLTVL.

The chain links TRBV11-3 to TRBJ2-1; no firm D call. The CDR3 runs to 14 residues. CDR1 and CDR2 (germline): SGHNT, YENEEA. V was trimmed by 1 base and J by 9 bases, leaving 13 bases between them. CDR3: CASSLGGVGAEQFF. In DNA, the CDR3 is TGTGCCAGCAGCTTAGGTGGAGTTGGAGCTGAGCAGTTCTTC.

J is TRBJ1-2 and V is TRBV11-2, with D possibly TRBD1 on 5 matching bases. The CDR3 is 12 residues long. Per germline, CDR1 SGHAT and CDR2 FQNNGV. With 0 bases removed from V and 8 bases from J, the gap between germline ends came to 7 bases. CDR3 in DNA: TGTGCCAGCAGCTTAGAAGGGGACGGCTACACCTTC. Its translation: CASSLEGDGYTF.